The 9 T cell receptor beta chains below were found in one sample sequenced in a study of graft-versus-host responses after intestinal transplantation. These TCRs' antigens remain unknown. The data were produced by immunoSEQ multiplex PCR, yet TCRdb's version contains in-frame clones alone and is incomplete. The sample records approximately 130,000 clones, approximately 94% being singletons. Here the sequenced sample was unstimulated CD4+ T cells sorted from spleen or lymph node cells, taken before intestinal transplant. The receptor source for this set is a human donor who received an intestinal transplant.

The chain joins TRBV30 to TRBJ2-7, with TRBD1 matching 8 bases. The V segment lost 3 bases and the J segment 0 bases; nucleotides outside the gene matches: 4. This CDR3 is 14 amino acids long. CDR1 is GTSNPN and CDR2 is SVGIG in the germline V gene (reference sequence). The CDR3 here is CAWRPGQASYEQYF. CDR3 coding DNA: TGTGCCTGGAGACCGGGACAGGCCTCCTACGAGCAGTACTTC.

This clone was seen once. The chain links TRBV19 to TRBJ1-5; tentatively, D is TRBD1 (5 bases). The CDR3 totals 14 residues. Germline lookup yields CDR1 LNHDA and CDR2 SQIVND (reference sequence). V lost 4 bases, J lost 5 bases, and 12 bases lay in between. CDR3 DNA: TGTGCCAGTAGTACGACAGAGGCGTATCAGCCCCAGCATTTT. Amino acid sequence: CASSTTEAYQPQHF.

The chain combines TRBV27 with TRBJ1-2; no definite D call. Germline loops: CDR1 MNHEY, CDR2 SMNVEV (reference sequence). V lost 5 bases, J lost 2 bases, and 9 bases lay in between. The CDR3 is 13 amino acids. CDR3 nucleotide sequence: TGTGCCAGCAGTACGACGATCAACTATGGCTACACCTTC. It codes for CASSTTINYGYTF.

V and J are TRBV27 and TRBJ1-6; 8 bases match TRBD1. The CDR3 sequence is 14 residues long. CDR1 is MNHEY and CDR2 is SMNVEV in the germline V gene (reference sequence). V gave up 6 bases and J gave up 8 bases; unmatched junction bases: 6. The CDR3 loop reads CASSIGQGYSPLHF. CDR3 nucleotide sequence: TGTGCCAGCAGCATAGGACAGGGCTATTCACCCCTCCACTTT.

DNA for the CDR3: TGTGCCAGCAGCTTGTTCGACCAGGGTGGTGGCTACACCTTC. Its translation: CASSLFDQGGGYTF. The chain recombines TRBV5-6 with TRBJ1-2, with D possibly being TRBD1 (5 bases). V gave up 1 base and J gave up 7 bases, with 14 bases separating them. CDR3 length: 14 amino acids. Germline loops: CDR1 SGHDT, CDR2 YYEEEE.

The V and J genes are TRBV29-1 and TRBJ2-4; the match to TRBD2 covers 11 bases. CDR3 length: 14 amino acids. The germline CDR1 and CDR2 sequences are SQVTM and ANQGSEA. Trimming cost V 5 bases and J 6 bases; bases outside gene matches: 6. CDR3 loop: CSVTISGGANIQYF. The CDR3 nucleotides read TGCAGCGTTACGATTAGCGGGGGGGCAAACATTCAGTACTTC.

The chain is built from TRBV29-1 and TRBJ2-1, with 9 bases aligning to TRBD1. V was pared by 8 bases and J by 6 bases, with 5 bases of the junction left unmatched. The CDR3 is 12 amino acids. CDR1 is SQVTM, CDR2 ANQGSEA, per germline. The CDR3 DNA reads TGCAGCCTGGGACAGGGCGGCAATGAGCAGTTCTTC. Protein: CSLGQGGNEQFF.

The chain joins TRBV5-4 to TRBJ1-2, with 8 bases matching TRBD1. The CDR3 runs to 16 residues. Losses at the gene ends were 4 bases for V and 4 bases for J; bases not matched to a gene: 12. Per the germline V gene, CDR1 is SGHNT and CDR2 is YYREEE (reference sequence). The CDR3 protein is CASSPRVGTGRYGYTF. The CDR3 coding sequence is TGTGCCAGCAGCCCAAGGGTGGGGACAGGACGCTATGGCTACACCTTC.

This sequence joins TRBV7-9 and TRBJ2-4; TRBD1 matches at 9 bases. V trimming: 3 bases; J trimming: 6 bases; junction bases outside the gene matches: 6. The V gene's germline CDR1 is SEHNR and CDR2 FQNEAQ (reference sequence). The CDR3 loop spans 15 amino acids. The CDR3 reads CASSLGQGIGNIQYF. The CDR3 coding sequence is TGTGCCAGCAGCTTGGGACAGGGTATTGGAAACATTCAGTACTTC.